These 18 T cell receptor beta chains were sequenced from one sample in a study of T cells in Graves' hyperthyroidism and ophthalmopathy. The source material, RNA transcripts, was used to amplify TCR beta CDR3 regions. First-round RT-PCR targeting the TCR CDR3 was performed with the HTBI primer set. TCRdb redid the calling of the multiplex PCR reads with MiXCR, one entry per CDR3 protein. The data hold fewer than 650,000 distinct CDR3 sequences, with 14% observed a single time. Sequencing input: blood. All receptors come from a middle-aged woman with Graves' hyperthyroidism.

This clonotype was seen ten or more times. CDR3 amino acids: CSVGLAGRSYEQYF. The DNA of the CDR3 is TGCAGCGTGGGACTAGCGGGACGTTCCTACGAGCAGTACTTC. J is TRBJ2-7 and V is TRBV29-1; TRBD2 matches 13 bases. The CDR3 extends over 14 amino acids. Trimming removed 6 bases from V and 1 base from J; junction bases left unmatched: 3. CDR1 is SQVTM, CDR2 ANQGSEA, per germline.

This clonotype was detected ten times or more. The DNA for the CDR3 is TGTGCCAGCAGCAACCGGGGGCAGACTAACTATGGCTACACCTTC. It encodes CASSNRGQTNYGYTF. The V gene is TRBV3-1, the J gene TRBJ1-2, with D possibly TRBD1 on 6 matching bases. There are 15 residues in the CDR3. V lost 5 bases and J 0 bases, leaving 13 bases between the germline ends. CDR1 and CDR2 (germline): LGHDT, YNNKEL (reference sequence).

This clonotype was detected many times. This sequence joins TRBV2 and TRBJ2-3; possibly TRBD2 for D (6 bases). Germline assignment: CDR1 SNHLY and CDR2 FYNNEI. The CDR3 is 13 amino acids. Trimming removed 1 base at V and 8 bases at J, with 10 bases between. CDR3 region: CASSEEGRGTQYF. The CDR3 DNA reads as TGTGCCAGCAGTGAAGAGGGGCGGGGTACGCAGTATTTT.

This clonotype was seen many times. The chain recombines TRBV12-3 or TRBV12-4 with TRBJ2-3; tentatively, D is TRBD1 (5 bases). This CDR3 is 12 amino acids long. V was shortened by 7 bases and J by 8 bases, with 13 bases between the two germline ends. CDR3 DNA: TGTGCCAGCACGGCGGACACCGCTACGCAGTATTTT. Encoded protein: CASTADTATQYF.

This clonotype was seen repeatedly, ten times or more. The chain carries TRBV20-1 and TRBJ2-3, with 7 bases identical to TRBD2. Trimming removed 6 bases from V and 0 bases from J; junction bases left unmatched: 6. CDR3 length: 14 residues. CDR1 DFQATT and CDR2 SNEGSKA come from the germline V gene (reference sequence). The CDR3 spells CSAFGAGSTDTQYF. The CDR3, as DNA: TGCAGTGCGTTCGGAGCGGGAAGCACAGATACGCAGTATTTT.

The V gene is TRBV11-2, the J gene TRBJ2-7; 9 bases match TRBD2. Germline V gene data show CDR1 as SGHAT and CDR2 as FQNNGV. With V trimmed by 1 base and J by 2 bases, 6 bases remained unmatched. The CDR3 is 16 amino acids. The CDR3 nucleotides are TGTGCCAGCAGCTTAGTTTCACTAGCGGGTCCCTACGAGCAGTACTTC. This encodes CASSLVSLAGPYEQYF. Based on the CDR3 plus reference TRBV11-2 and TRBJ2-7, the full variable domain is EAGVAQSPRYKIIEKRQSVAFWCNPISGHATLYWYQQILGQGPKLLIQFQNNGVVDDSQLPKDRFSAERLKGVDSTLKIQPAKLEDSAVYLCASSLVSLAGPYEQYFGPGTRLTVT.

This chain joins TRBV19 and TRBJ2-1, with 15 bases fitting TRBD2. From germline, CDR1 is LNHDA and CDR2 SQIVND (reference sequence). The CDR3 has 15 amino acids. The ends lost 6 bases at V and 4 bases at J; junction bases unmatched: 1. The CDR3 is CASRGTSGGYNEQFF. In DNA, the CDR3 is TGTGCCAGTAGAGGGACTAGCGGGGGGTACAATGAGCAGTTCTTC.

There are many counts of this clonotype. The chain carries TRBV30 and TRBJ1-4; 7 bases match TRBD1. With 5 bases clipped from V and 3 bases from J, the junction kept 3 bases outside the gene matches. The CDR3 spans 13 residues. CDR1 GTSNPN and CDR2 SVGIG come from the germline V gene (reference sequence). The CDR3 DNA follows: TGTGCCTGGCACAGGGGCCCTAATGAAAAACTGTTTTTT. This sequence encodes CAWHRGPNEKLFF.

The genes are TRBV28 and TRBJ2-2; D perhaps matches TRBD1 (6 bases). The CDR3 extends over 15 amino acids. Germline V CDR1 and CDR2: MDHEN, SYDVKM. V lost 4 bases to trimming and J lost 2 bases, with 11 bases between them. The CDR3 here is CASSWDTQNTGELFF. CDR3 coding DNA: TGTGCCAGCAGTTGGGACACCCAAAACACCGGGGAGCTGTTTTTT.

This clonotype was recorded at least ten times. The V call is TRBV6-2 or TRBV6-3, the J call TRBJ2-5, with 9 bases matching TRBD1. CDR3 length equals 15 residues. After removal of 2 bases from V and 4 bases from J, the junction contained 5 bases not matched to a gene. Per the germline V gene, CDR1 is MNHEY and CDR2 is SVGEGT. DNA for the CDR3: TGTGCCAGCAGTTACACGGGACAGGGTGGAGAGACCCAGTACTTC. It codes for CASSYTGQGGETQYF.

There are many counts of this clonotype. CDR3 sequence (DNA): TGCAGTGCTCGGCGGATAGCGGGAGTCTACGAGCAGTACTTC. Protein: CSARRIAGVYEQYF. The chain employs TRBV20-1 and TRBJ2-7; 9 nucleotides match TRBD2. From germline, CDR1 is DFQATT and CDR2 SNEGSKA (reference sequence). The CDR3 is made up of 14 amino acids. The V and J ends lost 5 bases and 3 bases, in that order; junction bases with no gene match: 8.

This clonotype was observed at least ten times. The chain is built from TRBV12-3 or TRBV12-4 and TRBJ1-3; D remains unclear. The V and J ends lost 4 bases and 0 bases respectively, with 10 bases between them. The CDR3 consists of 15 residues. The CDR3 coding sequence is TGTGCCAGCAGTTACCGGGCGGTCTCTGGAAACACCATATATTTT. This codes for CASSYRAVSGNTIYF.

Turning to this clonotype: A much larger clone sits a single nucleotide away, making a read error possible. The rearrangement links TRBV20-1 to TRBJ2-1, with 9 bases identical to TRBD2. Per germline, CDR1 DFQATT and CDR2 SNEGSKA (reference sequence). This CDR3 comprises 17 residues. CDR3: CSARDRLAGYSHNGQFF. The CDR3, as DNA: TGCAGTGCTAGAGATCGGCTAGCGGGATATTCTCACAATGGGCAGTTCTTC.

Details on this clonotype: Possible read error: a much larger clone is one base away. The chain joins TRBV24-1 to TRBJ2-1, with TRBD1 matching over 9 bases. The J call may be mistaken, given a closer DNA end match to TRBJ2-7. CDR1 is KGHDR, CDR2 SFDVKD, per germline. The CDR3 loop spans 18 amino acids. CDR3 in amino acids: CATSDHGAGTGLINEQYF. The DNA of the CDR3 is TGTGCCACCAGTGATCACGGGGCCGGGACAGGGCTTATCAATGAGCAGTACTTC.

This clonotype was counted ten times or more. J is TRBJ2-7 and V is TRBV7-6; a weak D match, TRBD2 (5 bases). The V and J ends lost 1 base and 0 bases respectively, with 16 bases between them. This CDR3 region has 17 residues. Germline V lookup: CDR1 SGHVS, CDR2 FNYEAQ. CDR3 coding DNA: TGTGCCAGCAGCTTAGATTTACGGCGGGCGAGCTCCTACGAGCAGTACTTC. Protein: CASSLDLRRASSYEQYF.

This clonotype was recorded many times. The chain uses TRBV28 and TRBJ2-1; 15 bases map to TRBD2. CDR1 MDHEN and CDR2 SYDVKM come from the germline V gene. V gave up 7 bases and J gave up 8 bases; unmatched junction bases: 3. This CDR3 is 14 amino acids long. Here the CDR3 reads CASIGLAGGYEQFF. The DNA for the CDR3 is TGTGCCAGCATCGGACTAGCGGGAGGGTATGAGCAGTTCTTC. The entire variable domain, with the rest obtained from reference TRBV28 and TRBJ2-1, is as follows: DVKVTQSSRYLVKRTGEKVFLECVQDMDHENMFWYRQDPGLGLRLIYFSYDVKMKEKGDIPEGYSVSREKKERFSLILESASTNQTSMYLCASIGLAGGYEQFFGPGTRLTVL.

The chain carries TRBV4-1 and TRBJ1-1, with 7 nucleotides matching TRBD1. The length of the CDR3 is 15 residues. Germline V CDR1 and CDR2: MGHRA, YSYEKL. V was clipped by 4 bases and J by 1 base; unmatched bases: 6. The CDR3 DNA is TGCGCCAGCAGCCCGGGGGACAGAGGGAACACTGAAGCTTTCTTT. This sequence encodes CASSPGDRGNTEAFF.

This clonotype was seen a handful of times. The V call is TRBV2, the J call TRBJ2-3; TRBD2 is a possible D gene (6 bases). The V gene lost 4 bases and the J gene lost 4 bases, with 9 bases spanning the gap. Germline CDR1 is SNHLY and CDR2 is FYNNEI. The CDR3 loop spans 13 amino acids. CDR3 region: CASSVTSSDTQYF. The CDR3 DNA sequence: TGTGCCAGCAGTGTGACTAGTTCAGATACGCAGTATTTT.